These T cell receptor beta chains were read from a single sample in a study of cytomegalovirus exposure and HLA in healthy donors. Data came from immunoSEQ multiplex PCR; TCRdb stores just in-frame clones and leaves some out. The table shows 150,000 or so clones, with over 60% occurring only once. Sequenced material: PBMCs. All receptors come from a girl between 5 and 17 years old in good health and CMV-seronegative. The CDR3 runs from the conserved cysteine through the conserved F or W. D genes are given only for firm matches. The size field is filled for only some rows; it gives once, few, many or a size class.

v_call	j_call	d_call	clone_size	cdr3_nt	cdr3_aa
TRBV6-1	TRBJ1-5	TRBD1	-	TGTGCCAGCAGTGCCACAGGGGAGGTTCAGCCCCAGCATTTT	CASSATGEVQPQHF
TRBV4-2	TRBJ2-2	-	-	TGTGCCAGCAGCCAACCGGACAGAGTGACCGGGGAGCTGTTTTTT	CASSQPDRVTGELFF
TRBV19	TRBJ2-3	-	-	TGTGCCAGTAGTATAGGCGGGAATTGGGCAGATACGCAGTATTTT	CASSIGGNWADTQYF
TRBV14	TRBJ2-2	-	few	TGTGCCAGCAGCCAAGTACGAGGTGCCACCGGGGAGCTGTTTTTT	CASSQVRGATGELFF
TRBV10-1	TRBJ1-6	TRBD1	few	TGCGCCAGCAGTGAGGAGATAAGGACCAGGGGGCTTTATAATTCACCCCTCCACTTT	CASSEEIRTRGLYNSPLHF
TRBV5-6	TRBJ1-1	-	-	TGTGCCAGCAGCTTGCGGGCGTGGGGGGGAACCACTGAAGCTTTCTTT	CASSLRAWGGTTEAFF
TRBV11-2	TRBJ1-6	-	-	TGTGCCAGCAGCCAACTCGATTATTCACCCCTCCACTTT	CASSQLDYSPLHF
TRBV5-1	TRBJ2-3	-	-	TGCGCCAGCAGCGAGGACTCTCCCACAGATACGCAGTATTTT	CASSEDSPTDTQYF
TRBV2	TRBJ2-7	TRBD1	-	TGTGCCAGCAGTGACCCTGGACAGGGTTGGAGCGAGCAGTACTTC	CASSDPGQGWSEQYF
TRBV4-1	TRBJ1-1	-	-	TGCGCCAGCAGCCAAGGGAAACCGACTACTGAAGCTTTCTTT	CASSQGKPTTEAFF
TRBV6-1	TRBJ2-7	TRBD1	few	TGTGCCAGCAGTGGGACAGGCTACGAGCAGTACTTC	CASSGTGYEQYF
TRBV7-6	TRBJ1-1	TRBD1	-	TGTGCCAGCATGCTATCGACAGGGCAAGCTTTCTTT	CASMLSTGQAFF
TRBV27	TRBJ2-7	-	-	TGTGCCAGCAGGGATAGGGGGTCCGAGCAGTACTTC	CASRDRGSEQYF
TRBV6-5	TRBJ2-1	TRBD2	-	TGTGCCAGCAGTGTGGGACTAGCGGGGGGAAATGAGCAGTTCTTC	CASSVGLAGGNEQFF
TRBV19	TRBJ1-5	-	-	TGTGCCAGTAGGTCTAATGGGGCTGGGGTCTTGAATCAGCCCCAGCATTTT	CASRSNGAGVLNQPQHF
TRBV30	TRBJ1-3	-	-	TGTGCCTGGAGTGACCCCGGGGGTAGGGGAAACACCATATATTTT	CAWSDPGGRGNTIYF